This TCR beta chain came from a study of cytomegalovirus exposure and HLA in healthy donors. In its sample, this clone was seen a few times. The target antigen is unknown. V lost 1 base and J 1 base, leaving 4 bases between the germline ends. This CDR3 contains 13 residues. Germline CDR1 reads SGHDT; CDR2 reads YYEEEE. General study points: Later analysis associated a missense DCLRE1C variant with TCR beta V- and J-gene trimming.

PCR employed 60 Vbeta and 13 Jbeta primers. Repertoires were generated with immunoSEQ multiplex PCR, while TCRdb's copy carries only in-frame clones and drops some. Seen here are 150,000 to 200,000 clones, roughly 84% observed once, and the top ten hold roughly 1%. The chain uses TRBV5-6 and TRBJ2-3; unclear D gene. Source material: PBMCs. The receptor was derived from a man aged 25 to 40 in good health and CMV-seronegative. This CDR3 reads CASSLQGTDTQYF. CDR3 in DNA: TGTGCCAGCAGCTTGCAGGGCACAGATACGCAGTATTTT.